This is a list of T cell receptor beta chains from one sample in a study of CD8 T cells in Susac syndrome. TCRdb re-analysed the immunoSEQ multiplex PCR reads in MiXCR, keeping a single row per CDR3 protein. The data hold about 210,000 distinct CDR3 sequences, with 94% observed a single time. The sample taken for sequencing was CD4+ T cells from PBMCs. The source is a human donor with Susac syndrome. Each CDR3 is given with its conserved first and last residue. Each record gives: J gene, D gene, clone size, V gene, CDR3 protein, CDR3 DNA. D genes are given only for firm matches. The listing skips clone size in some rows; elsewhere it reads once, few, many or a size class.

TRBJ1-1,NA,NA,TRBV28,CASSLGQRNTEAFF,TGTGCCAGCAGTTTAGGCCAGAGGAACACTGAAGCTTTCTTT
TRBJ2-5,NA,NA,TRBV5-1,CASSHEETQYF,TGCGCCAGCAGCCATGAAGAGACCCAGTACTTC
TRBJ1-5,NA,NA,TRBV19,CASAPGNQPQHF,TGTGCCAGCGCCCCGGGCAATCAGCCCCAGCATTTT
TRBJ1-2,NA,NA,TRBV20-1,CSARERTDSYYGYTF,TGCAGTGCTAGAGAGAGGACCGATTCCTACTATGGCTACACCTTC
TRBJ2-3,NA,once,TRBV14,CASSQRPSTDTQYF,TGTGCCAGCAGCCAACGGCCGAGCACAGATACGCAGTATTTT
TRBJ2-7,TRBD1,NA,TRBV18,CASSPGQEAYEQYF,TGTGCCAGCTCACCCGGACAGGAGGCCTACGAGCAGTACTTC
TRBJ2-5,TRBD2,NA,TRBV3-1,CASSPMGSGGKTQYF,TGTGCCAGCAGCCCCATGGGGAGCGGGGGCAAGACCCAGTACTTC
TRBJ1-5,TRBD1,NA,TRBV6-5,CASRPGTASIQPQHF,TGTGCCAGCAGACCCGGGACAGCCTCGATTCAGCCCCAGCATTTT
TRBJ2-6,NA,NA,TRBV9,CASTPGALGANVLTF,TGTGCCAGCACTCCCGGGGCCCTCGGGGCCAACGTCCTGACTTTC
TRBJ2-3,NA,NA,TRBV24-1,CATSERWGTDTQYF,TGTGCCACCAGTGAAAGATGGGGCACAGATACGCAGTATTTT
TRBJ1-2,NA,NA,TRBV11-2,CASSRVGSYGYTF,TGTGCCAGCAGCCGTGTGGGTAGCTATGGCTACACCTTC
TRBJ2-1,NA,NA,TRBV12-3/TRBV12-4,CASSPGGAQSYNEQFF,TGTGCCAGCAGTCCAGGGGGGGCTCAGTCCTACAATGAGCAGTTCTTC
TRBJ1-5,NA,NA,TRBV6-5,CASQRGSNQPQHF,TGTGCCAGCCAAAGGGGGAGCAATCAGCCCCAGCATTTT
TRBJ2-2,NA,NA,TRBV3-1,CASSQVLTGELFF,TGTGCCAGCAGCCAAGTCCTGACCGGGGAGCTGTTTTTT
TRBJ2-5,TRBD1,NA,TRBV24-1,CATSDSRPGQGYQETQYF,TGTGCCACCAGTGATTCCCGTCCGGGACAGGGTTACCAAGAGACCCAGTACTTC
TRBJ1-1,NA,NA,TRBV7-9,CASSPPGGVRNTEAFF,TGTGCCAGCAGTCCCCCTGGAGGAGTGAGAAACACTGAAGCTTTCTTT
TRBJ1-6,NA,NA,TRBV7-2,CASRRREGGRDPPLHF,TGTGCCAGCAGACGTAGGGAGGGGGGCCGCGACCCACCCCTCCACTTT
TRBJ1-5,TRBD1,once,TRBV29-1,CSVYDRGGNQPQHF,TGCAGCGTATACGACAGGGGAGGCAATCAGCCCCAGCATTTT
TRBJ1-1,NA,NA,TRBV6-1,CASRMGLTSGSHTEAFF,TGTGCCAGCAGAATGGGCCTTACCAGCGGATCTCACACTGAAGCTTTCTTT
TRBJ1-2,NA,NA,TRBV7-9,CASSLVVSYGYTF,TGTGCCAGCAGCTTAGTCGTGAGTTATGGCTACACCTTC